Shown below are 10 T cell receptor beta chains from a single sample sequenced in a study of blood T cell repertoires in COVID-19. TCRdb's table, derived via immunoSEQ multiplex PCR, lists solely in-frame clones and lacks some. Here the sample spans some 270,000 clones, 75% to 85% being singletons. The material sequenced was PBMCs or T cells enriched from blood (not recorded which). Receptor source: a woman between 50 and 59 years old with acute COVID-19.

This rearrangement joins TRBV7-2 to TRBJ2-7; 9 bases agree with TRBD1. This CDR3 has 13 residues. The germline gives CDR1 SGHTA, CDR2 FQGNSA. J was trimmed by 3 bases and V by 5 bases; bases with no gene match: 2. CDR3 loop: CASSPGQGYEQYF. The DNA for the CDR3 is TGTGCCAGCAGCCCGGGACAGGGCTACGAGCAGTACTTC.

This clone was recorded once. The chain couples TRBV6-5 to TRBJ1-6, with D tentatively TRBD1 (6 bases). Trimming stripped 2 bases from V and 7 bases from J, with 15 bases between. Germline V gene lookup returns CDR1 MNHEY and CDR2 SVGAGI. The CDR3 spans 16 residues. CDR3 loop: CASSYTLRQGNSPLHF. CDR3 bases: TGTGCCAGCAGTTACACCCTGCGTCAGGGGAATTCACCCCTCCACTTT.

This clone was recorded once. V usage is TRBV7-6 and J usage is TRBJ1-1; D is perhaps TRBD1 (5 bases). The germline gives CDR1 SGHVS, CDR2 FNYEAQ. The CDR3 is made up of 13 amino acids. V lost 1 base, J lost 7 bases, and 10 bases lay in between. The CDR3 DNA reads TGTGCCAGCAGCTTAGGGGCAGGGTATGAAGCTTTCTTT. It is translated as CASSLGAGYEAFF.

The rearrangement uses TRBV9 and TRBJ1-6, with D possibly TRBD1 on 6 matching bases. The CDR3 extends over 14 amino acids. V was clipped by 3 bases and J by 3 bases, with 7 bases between them. CDR1 and CDR2 from the germline V gene are SGDLS and YYNGEE. In DNA, the CDR3 is TGTGCCAGCAGCGCGGACAGCTATAATTCACCCCTCCACTTT. Protein product: CASSADSYNSPLHF.

This rearrangement joins TRBV5-6 to TRBJ2-1; the D is unclear. V was trimmed by 2 bases and J by 6 bases, leaving 9 bases between them. CDR3 length: 13 amino acids. Germline loops: CDR1 SGHDT, CDR2 YYEEEE. CDR3 sequence: CASSFRVINEQFF. The CDR3 DNA reads as TGTGCCAGCAGCTTCCGGGTAATCAATGAGCAGTTCTTC.

The chain's CDR3 is CASSARRRGMNGYTF. The CDR3, as DNA: TGTGCCAGCAGCGCCCGTCGACGGGGGATGAATGGCTACACCTTC. The chain combines TRBV9 with TRBJ1-2; D may be TRBD1 (5 bases). This CDR3 is 15 amino acids long. V lost 3 bases to trimming and J lost 6 bases, with 18 bases between them. Germline CDR1 reads SGDLS; CDR2 reads YYNGEE.

V and J are TRBV18 and TRBJ1-6; no reliable D call. Germline loops: CDR1 KGHSH, CDR2 LQKENI. CDR3 length equals 16 residues. V gave up 6 bases and J gave up 7 bases, with 19 bases separating them. Written as DNA, the CDR3 is TGTGCCAGCTCGCCTCGGCGGGGTAATGGAAATTCACCCCTCCACTTT. Protein product: CASSPRRGNGNSPLHF.

V is TRBV27 and J is TRBJ1-6; 8 nucleotides align to TRBD1. Germline CDR1 reads MNHEY; CDR2 reads SMNVEV (reference sequence). V lost 5 bases and J lost 7; bases outside the gene matches: 1. This CDR3 contains 13 residues. The CDR3 loop is CASSRDRNSPLHF. In nucleotides, the CDR3 is TGTGCCAGCAGTCGGGACAGGAATTCACCCCTCCACTTT.

The chain links TRBV9 to TRBJ2-2, with TRBD1 identical over 7 bases. In germline, CDR1 is SGDLS, CDR2 YYNGEE. This CDR3 comprises 16 residues. V lost 0 bases and J lost 4; bases outside the gene matches: 6. CDR3 DNA: TGTGCCAGCAGCGTAGGGGCACAGGGGAGCACCGGGGAGCTGTTTTTT. The encoded protein is CASSVGAQGSTGELFF.

This chain connects TRBV5-4 to TRBJ2-5; 9 bases match TRBD1. The CDR3 contains 14 residues. The germline gives CDR1 SGHNT, CDR2 YYREEE (reference sequence). V lost 4 bases and J lost 4; bases outside the gene matches: 5. The CDR3 region is CASSVGQGRETQYF. The CDR3 nucleotides read TGTGCCAGCAGCGTGGGACAGGGAAGAGAGACCCAGTACTTC.